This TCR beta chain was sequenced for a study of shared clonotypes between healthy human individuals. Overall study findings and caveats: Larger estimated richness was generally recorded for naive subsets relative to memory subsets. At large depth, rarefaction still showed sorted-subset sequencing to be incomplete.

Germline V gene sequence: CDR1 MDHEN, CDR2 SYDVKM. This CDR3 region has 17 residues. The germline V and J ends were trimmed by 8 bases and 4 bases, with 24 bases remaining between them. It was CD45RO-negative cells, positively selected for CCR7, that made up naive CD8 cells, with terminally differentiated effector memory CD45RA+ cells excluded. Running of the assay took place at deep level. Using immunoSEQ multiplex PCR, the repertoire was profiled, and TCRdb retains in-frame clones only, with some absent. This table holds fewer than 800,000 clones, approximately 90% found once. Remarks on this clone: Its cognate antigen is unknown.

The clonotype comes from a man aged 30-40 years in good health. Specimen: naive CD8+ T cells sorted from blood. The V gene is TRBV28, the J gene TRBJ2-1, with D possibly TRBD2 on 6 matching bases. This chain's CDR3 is CASARPGLLRIYNEQFF. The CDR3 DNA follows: TGTGCCAGCGCTAGGCCGGGACTGTTAAGGATATACAATGAGCAGTTCTTC.